Here is one T cell receptor beta chain with its context. Every one of the donors gave at least one pre-ART PBMC sample and at least two post-ART PBMC samples. The data were obtained in a study of long-term antiretroviral therapy in people with HIV. Runs used v3.0 of the immunoSEQ assay and were done at survey level. The method was immunoSEQ multiplex PCR; TCRdb's version includes in-frame clones alone and lacks a portion of them. Of fewer than 30,000 clones listed, around 86% are singletons. This CDR3 contains 14 residues. Germline loops: CDR1 SGHRS, CDR2 YFSETQ. With 3 bases removed from V and 7 bases from J, the gap between germline ends came to 13 bases.

The sequence came from a middle-aged man with HIV. The sequencing used unsorted PBMCs, collected roughly 2.7 years after starting antiretroviral therapy. The chain is built from TRBV5-1 and TRBJ1-4; maybe TRBD1 (6 bases). CDR3: CASSSRQDREKLFF. CDR3 DNA: TGCGCCAGCAGCTCCCGACAGGATCGTGAAAAACTGTTTTTT.